These 25 T cell receptor beta chains were all obtained from the same sample, sequenced in a study of T cells after posttransplantation cyclophosphamide. A marrow graft followed busulfan-fludarabine conditioning, with cyclophosphamide on days +3 and +4. The protocol was immunoSEQ multiplex PCR, while the TCRdb copy is restricted to in-frame clones and leaves out a portion. The sample holds 1,500 to 2,000 clones, and no clone turns up only once. The specimen was PBMCs, collected more than 32 days after allogeneic stem cell transplant with posttransplant cyclophosphamide. The receptors come from a female patient between 55 and 75 years old who received an allogeneic stem cell transplant from a related donor and was CMV-positive. Some T cells may have originated in the graft donor.

This clone was picked up many times. This chain joins TRBV5-6 and TRBJ2-3; D unresolved. This CDR3 comprises 13 residues. V dropped 0 bases and J dropped 10 bases, with 12 bases sitting between them. The germline CDR1 and CDR2 sequences are SGHDT and YYEEEE. The CDR3 DNA is TGTGCCAGCAGCTTGGAGATTAGGAGCGCGCAGTATTTT. Translated: CASSLEIRSAQYF.

This clone was seen repeatedly, ten times or more. The rearrangement uses TRBV12-3 or TRBV12-4 and TRBJ2-3; TRBD2 matches 8 bases. V was pared by 3 bases and J by 2 bases, with 4 bases of the junction left unmatched. The CDR3 has 15 residues. The DNA of the CDR3 is TGTGCCAGCAGTTTCGGGACTAGAGACACAGATACGCAGTATTTT. This encodes CASSFGTRDTDTQYF.

This clone is medium-sized (0.01 to 0.1%) by share. V gene TRBV10-1 combines with J gene TRBJ2-7; the match to TRBD2 covers 10 bases. With V trimmed by 6 bases and J by 1 base, 6 bases remained unmatched. The length of the CDR3 is 15 residues. Germline V lookup: CDR1 WNHNN, CDR2 SYGVQD (reference sequence). The CDR3 DNA reads TGCGCCAGCAGGGGACTAGCGAATTGGTCCTACGAGCAGTACTTC. Its translation is CASRGLANWSYEQYF.

This clone was counted only a few times. The CDR3 region has the DNA TGTGCCAGCAGCATTGACAAAACTAGCACAGATACGCAGTATTTT. Translating it yields CASSIDKTSTDTQYF. The gene calls are TRBV14 and TRBJ2-3; D is uncertain. Germline CDR1 reads SGHDN; CDR2 reads FVKESK. V was pared by 5 bases and J by 0 bases, with 12 bases between. The CDR3 loop spans 15 amino acids.

By sample fraction, this clone is medium-sized (0.01 to 0.1%). The chain has TRBV4-2 and TRBJ2-1; D might be TRBD2 (6 bases). The CDR3 has 17 residues. Trimming removed 1 base at V and 9 bases at J, with 22 bases between. Germline V CDR1 and CDR2: LGHNA, YNFKEQ. DNA of the CDR3: TGTGCCAGCAGCCAAGTTAGGGTCAACAGTGGGGGGAGTGAGCAGTTCTTC. This translates into CASSQVRVNSGGSEQFF.

This clone is labeled medium-sized. The V gene is TRBV27, the J gene TRBJ1-1; D is undetermined. Per the germline V gene, CDR1 is MNHEY and CDR2 is SMNVEV (reference sequence). The CDR3 is 13 amino acids. V lost 4 bases and J lost 4, with 10 bases in between. The CDR3 region has the DNA TGTGCCAGCAGTTACGGGGTCGGCACTGAAGCTTTCTTT. It translates to CASSYGVGTEAFF.

This clone occurred many times. The rearrangement links TRBV12-3 or TRBV12-4 to TRBJ1-2, with no clear D. V lost 0 bases and J lost 14, with 13 bases in between. The CDR3 length is 12 residues. CDR3 sequence: CASSLAAASRTF. The DNA for the CDR3 is TGTGCCAGCAGTTTAGCGGCTGCTTCGAGAACCTTC.

This clone was seen at least ten times. The genes are TRBV7-9 and TRBJ2-4; 9 bases align to TRBD1. In germline, CDR1 is SEHNR, CDR2 FQNEAQ (reference sequence). The CDR3 length is 10 residues. V trimming: 8 bases; J trimming: 16 bases; junction bases outside the gene matches: 6. The CDR3 DNA follows: TGTGCCAGCTTCCGGGGACAGGGTTACTTC. Residues: CASFRGQGYF.

This clone is medium-sized in the sample. The CDR3 loop is CASSLLQGSDTEAFF. In nucleotides, the CDR3 is TGCGCCAGCAGCCTCCTACAGGGGTCGGACACTGAAGCTTTCTTT. The V gene is TRBV4-1, the J gene TRBJ1-1; 7 nucleotides match TRBD1. Germline V CDR1 and CDR2: MGHRA, YSYEKL. The CDR3 extends over 15 amino acids. Unmatched junction bases numbered 8, after V lost 4 bases and J lost 3 bases.

In its sample, this clone ranks as medium-sized. The CDR3 region has the DNA TGTGCCAGCAGCTCCGGACTAGCGGGGAGCCGGTTCTTC. Translated: CASSSGLAGSRFF. The chain carries TRBV28 and TRBJ2-1, with 12 positions matching TRBD2. CDR1 MDHEN and CDR2 SYDVKM come from the germline V gene. The V and J ends lost 6 bases and 15 bases, in that order; junction bases with no gene match: 9. This CDR3 is 13 amino acids long.

Within the sample, this clone is medium-sized. This chain connects TRBV19 to TRBJ1-1; D unclear. CDR1 is LNHDA and CDR2 is SQIVND in the germline V gene (reference sequence). The CDR3 runs to 11 residues. V shed 10 bases and J shed 1 base, with 7 bases lying between them. CDR3 nucleotide sequence: TGTGCCACCGCCGGGAACACTGAAGCTTTCTTT. This gives the protein CATAGNTEAFF. The full variable domain, completed using reference TRBV19 and TRBJ1-1, is DGGITQSPKYLFRKEGQNVTLSCEQNLNHDAMYWYRQDPGQGLRLIYYSQIVNDFQKGDIAEGYSVSREKKESFPLTVTSAQKNPTAFYLCATAGNTEAFFGQGTRLTVV.

By share, this clone ranks as medium-sized. The CDR3 reads CASSYGEVAGEQYF. The DNA for the CDR3 is TGTGCCAGCAGTTACGGTGAGGTAGCGGGGGAGCAGTACTTC. The chain has TRBV6-6 and TRBJ2-7, with TRBD2 matching 8 bases. The germline V gene has CDR1 MNHNY and CDR2 SVGAGI (reference sequence). The J segment lost 7 bases and the V segment lost 2 bases, leaving 7 bases of the junction unmatched. There are 14 residues in the CDR3.

This clone was counted ten times or more. This sequence joins TRBV7-2 and TRBJ2-2; D unresolved. The germline V gene encodes CDR1 SGHTA and CDR2 FQGNSA. CDR3 length: 13 amino acids. V was trimmed by 5 bases and J by 4 bases, leaving 8 bases between them. The CDR3 sequence: CASSLKGTGELFF. CDR3 in DNA: TGTGCCAGCAGCCTGAAGGGCACCGGGGAGCTGTTTTTT.

This clone was detected many times. This chain connects TRBV27 to TRBJ2-4, with 13 bases identical to TRBD2. This CDR3 is built from 16 residues. Per germline, CDR1 MNHEY and CDR2 SMNVEV (reference sequence). J was trimmed by 5 bases and V by 5 bases; bases with no gene match: 6. This CDR3 reads CASSALLAGGQNIQYF. DNA for the CDR3: TGTGCCAGCAGTGCCTTACTAGCGGGAGGGCAAAACATTCAGTACTTC.

This clone was counted at least ten times. This rearrangement joins TRBV28 to TRBJ2-2; TRBD1 matches 7 bases. V shed 7 bases and J 0 bases; nucleotides not matched to a gene: 8. The CDR3 runs 16 residues. Germline loops: CDR1 MDHEN, CDR2 SYDVKM. This CDR3 is CASIATGTANTGELFF. The CDR3 nucleotides read TGTGCCAGCATTGCAACCGGGACAGCGAACACCGGGGAGCTGTTTTTT. The whole variable domain, remainder taken from reference TRBV28 and TRBJ2-2, is DVKVTQSSRYLVKRTGEKVFLECVQDMDHENMFWYRQDPGLGLRLIYFSYDVKMKEKGDIPEGYSVSREKKERFSLILESASTNQTSMYLCASIATGTANTGELFFGEGSRLTVL.

This clone is categorized as medium-sized (0.01 to 0.1%). The chain is built from TRBV7-3 and TRBJ2-2; TRBD2 agrees at 11 bases. Germline CDR1 is SGHTA and CDR2 is FQGTGA. Unmatched junction bases numbered 4, after V lost 5 bases and J lost 2 bases. This CDR3 comprises 16 residues. CDR3 loop: CASSLLAGGNTGELFF. CDR3 sequence (DNA): TGTGCCAGCAGCCTGCTAGCGGGGGGTAACACCGGGGAGCTGTTTTTT.

The table lists this clone with many counts. V and J are TRBV12-3 or TRBV12-4 and TRBJ2-7; TRBD2 matches at 13 bases. V lost 6 bases, J lost 6 bases, and 11 bases stayed unmatched. The CDR3 consists of 16 residues. The CDR3 DNA is TGTGCCAGCAGACATCGGACTAGCGGGAGTTCCATCGAGCAGTACTTC. Amino acid sequence: CASRHRTSGSSIEQYF.

This clone is termed medium-sized. The V and J genes are TRBV6-1 and TRBJ2-7, with 16 bases fitting TRBD2. The J segment lost 7 bases and the V segment lost 1 base, leaving 13 bases of the junction unmatched. This CDR3 contains 19 residues. Germline loops: CDR1 MNHNS, CDR2 SASEGT. CDR3 in DNA: TGTGCCAGCAGTGAAGGCGCAGCGGGACTAGCGGGGGGGCCGGGGGAGCAGTACTTC. Translation: CASSEGAAGLAGGPGEQYF.

This clone is medium-sized in the sample. The chain couples TRBV11-3 to TRBJ2-1, with D maybe TRBD2 (7 bases). Germline V gives CDR1 SGHNT, CDR2 YENEEA. V lost 3 bases and J 4 bases, leaving 25 bases between the germline ends. This CDR3 contains 19 residues. This CDR3 is CASSFSDPLAGADYNEQFF. The CDR3 region has the DNA TGTGCCAGCAGCTTTTCGGATCCCCTCGCGGGGGCAGATTACAATGAGCAGTTCTTC.

This clone was found many times. The V gene is TRBV10-3, the J gene TRBJ2-6; tentative D call: TRBD1 (5 bases). The CDR3 is made up of 16 amino acids. Germline assignment: CDR1 ENHRY and CDR2 SYGVKD. V was shortened by 7 bases and J by 0 bases, with 13 bases between the two germline ends. CDR3 protein: CAINWGPPSGANVLTF. In nucleotides, the CDR3 is TGTGCCATCAATTGGGGCCCCCCCTCTGGGGCCAACGTCCTGACTTTC.

This clone was picked up many times. CDR3 sequence (DNA): TGTGCCAGCAGCCTCTCGGGAGGGGAAAGCAATCAGCCCCAGCATTTT. It specifies CASSLSGGESNQPQHF. The chain carries TRBV7-2 and TRBJ1-5; weak D call: TRBD1 (5 bases). CDR1 is SGHTA, CDR2 FQGNSA, per germline. The CDR3 is made up of 16 amino acids. V lost 5 bases and J 1 base, leaving 15 bases between the germline ends.

This clone was seen repeatedly, ten times or more. The chain couples TRBV12-3 or TRBV12-4 to TRBJ2-7; unclear D gene. V was cut by 6 bases and J by 1 base, with 4 bases left in between. This CDR3 contains 11 residues. CDR3 protein: CASSTSYEQYF. DNA of the CDR3: TGTGCCAGCAGCACTTCCTACGAGCAGTACTTC.

This clone was counted many times. The V and J genes are TRBV4-1 and TRBJ1-2; D unclear. The germline CDR1 and CDR2 sequences are MGHRA and YSYEKL. The CDR3 has 15 amino acids. With 1 base removed from V and 2 bases from J, the gap between germline ends came to 11 bases. CDR3 nucleotide sequence: TGCGCCAGCAGCCAAGGGCTTCAACAGAACTATGGCTACACCTTC. It translates to CASSQGLQQNYGYTF.

By share of the sample, this clone is medium-sized. The rearrangement uses TRBV4-1 and TRBJ2-5, with 9 bases that match TRBD2. Trimming at V came to 2 bases and at J to 5 bases, leaving 9 bases not matched to a gene. Germline V CDR1 and CDR2: MGHRA, YSYEKL. The CDR3 sequence is 16 residues long. DNA of the CDR3: TGCGCCAGCAGCCAAATAATACTAAGCGGGAGGGAGACCCAGTACTTC. It codes for CASSQIILSGRETQYF.

Notes on this clone: Since a much larger clone is just one base distant, this may be a read error. V and J are TRBV9 and TRBJ2-7; TRBD2 matches 10 bases. The CDR3 consists of 14 residues. V lost 3 bases and J lost 8; bases outside the gene matches: 8. The V gene's germline CDR1 is SGDLS and CDR2 YYNGEE. The CDR3 here is CASSGERGGGQQYF. The CDR3 DNA is TGTGCCAGCAGCGGTGAGCGGGGGGGCGGCCAGCAGTACTTC.